This T cell receptor beta chain was retrieved from a study of shared T cell receptors in the human thymus (dated by TCRdb to the early 2020s). Broadly, across the study: The study examined how the human thymus generates shared, self-reactive T-cell receptor alpha chains.

There are 15 amino acids in the CDR3, from cysteine to phenylalanine inclusive. Only CDR3 DNA remains: 45 bases, in frame from the first base. CDR1 and CDR2 were assigned from the germline V gene as MNHEY and SVGAGI. At the junction V is shortened by 6 bases and J by 5 bases; bases outside the gene matches: 11. Receptor libraries were prepared by the immunoSEQ multiplex PCR assay. Sourced from immuneACCESS, this table was stored by TCRdb with only in-frame sequences that have V and J called. A share of the clones is absent; for the studies checked, an unresolved V gene accounts for under half, and the remainder has no known explanation. The sample table contains hundreds of thousands of clones; only one count was recorded for approximately 85% of them. Clones ranked in the top ten supply about 0.011% of the sample. Worth noting for this clone: Its antigen is not yet known. Per-nucleotide qualities are absent, and no much larger clonotype sits a single base away.

This sample also belongs to another study, concerning human thymus T cells. In that second paper, the authors write: In Finland, the donors were immunologically healthy infants who were having open corrective cardiac surgery for congenital heart defects. Thymus tissue was collected as surgical resects that were removed during corrective cardiac surgery. Both the thymic and the peripheral blood repertoires appeared to show biased V and J gene segment usage. The related research found that thymic TCR repertoires overlapped highly between unrelated individuals. The study characterized TCR alpha and beta repertoires from under 10 infant thymus samples and a few related peripheral blood samples. Donor ages ranging from 7 to 244 days were recorded, and six or seven male and a couple of female infants were included in the cohort. Thymocytes were freed from the tissue by mechanical means and kept at -70 degrees C as pellets of about 9-30 million cells. A QIAsymphony instrument was used to extract genomic DNA from the frozen cell pellets. The immunoSEQ multiplex PCR assay was used to amplify the TCRB and TCRAD loci from a standardized amount of quality-controlled genomic DNA. The V(D)J region was spanned by amplicons of a length sufficient to cover the CDR3 and to identify V and J genes. Through the commercial immunoSEQ service, the amplicons were sequenced on an Illumina platform. Corrections for primer bias and sequencing errors followed previously described methods, while TCRAD and TCRB definitions were based on the IMGT database. Repertoires were analysed with immunoSEQ Analyzer 3.0 and VDJTools, covering basic statistics, V/J segment usage, diversity estimates, rarefaction and pairwise overlap. Chao1, ChaoE, Efron-Thisted, Shannon and inverse Simpson indices were used to estimate diversity, which was also estimated on datasets down-sampled to the smallest sample. Repertoire overlap used strict matching of CDR3 nucleotide sequence, V gene and J gene, with Jaccard-based multidimensional scaling clustering. On average, thymus samples yielded 810,000 or so unique TCRB clonotypes, whereas blood samples yielded 70,000 to 100,000.

Sequenced input: thymocytes. The rearranged segments are TRBV6-5 and TRBJ1-1; 8 junctional bases match TRBD1. The clonotype comes from a girl under three years old with a congenital heart defect. Donor details come from another sample of the same person, matched by shared clones. The CDR3 amino acid sequence is: CASSRPGQGRTEAFF. The nucleotides are TGTGCCAGCAGCCGACCTGGACAGGGAAGGACTGAAGCTTTCTTT.